These 4 T cell receptor beta chains were all obtained from the same sample, sequenced in a study of blood T cell repertoires in COVID-19. Some clones are missing from TCRdb's copy, which holds only in-frame ones; the method was immunoSEQ multiplex PCR. This table holds around 170,000 clones, about 74% found once. Sequenced material: peripheral blood. The receptors derive from a woman of 80 years or more with acute or convalescent COVID-19.

This clone came up once. The chain joins TRBV29-1 to TRBJ2-3, with a possible D match to TRBD2 (7 bases). V lost 6 bases, J lost 7 bases, and 17 bases lay in between. Germline V lookup: CDR1 SQVTM, CDR2 ANQGSEA. The CDR3 sequence is 13 residues long. The CDR3: CSVDEGGSNTQYF. The CDR3 bases are TGCAGCGTGGACGAGGGGGGGTCAAATACGCAGTATTTT.

This rearrangement joins TRBV5-5 to TRBJ2-2, with 8 bases fitting TRBD1. J gave up 1 base and V 3 bases, and 5 bases lay outside the gene matches. The CDR3 extends over 16 amino acids. Germline V gene lookup returns CDR1 SGHKS and CDR2 YYEKEE (reference sequence). The DNA for the CDR3 is TGTGCCAGCAGCTCCGGACAGGGTATGAACACCGGGGAGCTGTTTTTT. Amino acids: CASSSGQGMNTGELFF.

The chain uses TRBV3-1 (or the pseudogene TRBV3-2) and TRBJ2-3; D is unclear. Germline values: CDR1 LGHDT, CDR2 YNNKEL (reference sequence). CDR3 length equals 14 residues. Trimming took 1 base from V and 3 from J, leaving 8 bases between them. The CDR3 sequence is CASSQARPTDTQYF. CDR3 sequence (DNA): TGTGCCAGCAGCCAAGCTCGTCCGACAGATACGCAGTATTTT.

The rearrangement joins TRBV27 to TRBJ2-1; weak D call: TRBD1 (6 bases). V was trimmed by 6 bases and J by 0 bases, leaving 15 bases between them. Looked up from germline, CDR1 is MNHEY and CDR2 is SMNVEV (reference sequence). The CDR3 has 16 amino acids. In nucleotides, the CDR3 is TGTGCCAGCAGCCTAGCCGGGACAAACTCCTACAATGAGCAGTTCTTC. Translated: CASSLAGTNSYNEQFF.